One sample yielded the 25 T cell receptor beta chains listed below, sequenced in a study of T-cell memory formation after mild COVID-19. TCRdb redid the calling of the 5' RACE reads with MiXCR, one entry per CDR3 protein. The sample has hundreds of thousands of distinct CDR3 sequences; roughly a quarter are singletons. The source material was PBMCs or a T cell subset sorted from them (not recorded which). These receptors were obtained from an adult woman who had mild COVID-19 (a few samples of this study predate the infection). Cell type and time point are not known.

The chain recombines TRBV3-1 with TRBJ2-7; 8 bases align to TRBD1. Germline V CDR1 and CDR2: LGHDT, YNNKEL (reference sequence). The CDR3 is 12 residues long. The V and J ends lost 7 bases and 6 bases, in that order; junction bases with no gene match: 5. The CDR3 region has the DNA TGTGCCAGCACGGGGACAGGCCCCGAGCAGTACTTC. It encodes CASTGTGPEQYF.

A few counts support this clonotype. The chain combines TRBV4-2 with TRBJ1-2, with D maybe TRBD1 (5 bases). V was cut by 1 base and J by 3 bases, with 12 bases left in between. Looked up from germline, CDR1 is LGHNA and CDR2 is YNFKEQ. This CDR3 is built from 15 residues. This CDR3 is CASSQASGQYYGYTF. As DNA, the CDR3 is TGTGCCAGCAGCCAAGCTTCGGGGCAGTACTATGGCTACACCTTC.

This rearrangement joins TRBV20-1 to TRBJ1-1; D not resolved. The CDR3 is made up of 14 amino acids. CDR1 DFQATT and CDR2 SNEGSKA come from the germline V gene (reference sequence). Trimming shortened V by 1 base and J by 8 bases, and 17 bases separated the two germline ends. The CDR3 coding sequence is TGCAGTGCTAGAGTACCCGGGTCGGTGGGGGAAGCTTTCTTT. Its translation: CSARVPGSVGEAFF.

The CDR3 reads CAISGLNEQFF. The CDR3, as DNA: TGTGCCATCAGTGGACTCAATGAGCAGTTCTTC. This chain joins TRBV10-3 and TRBJ2-1; no definite D call. The germline V gene has CDR1 ENHRY and CDR2 SYGVKD. The CDR3 totals 11 residues. V was cut by 4 bases and J by 6 bases, with 4 bases left in between.

This clonotype was found a few times. This chain links TRBV29-1 with TRBJ2-5; possibly TRBD1 for D (6 bases). The V end lost 6 bases, the J end lost 0 bases, and 8 bases lay between the germline ends. Germline CDR1 reads SQVTM; CDR2 reads ANQGSEA. This CDR3 is 12 amino acids long. The CDR3 DNA sequence: TGCAGCGTAGAGGGGGACCAAGAGACCCAGTACTTC. It yields the protein CSVEGDQETQYF.

The chain uses TRBV6-5 and TRBJ2-4, with D possibly being TRBD1 or TRBD2 (5 bases each). Trimming took off 7 bases at V and 0 bases at J, with 10 bases between the two ends. The CDR3 loop spans 14 amino acids. Germline CDR1 is MNHEY and CDR2 is SVGAGI. The CDR3 nucleotides are TGTGCCAGCAATGCCGGGACAGCCAAAAACATTCAGTACTTC. Translating it yields CASNAGTAKNIQYF.

This clonotype appeared a few times. This chain uses TRBV11-2 with TRBJ2-3; D is unresolved. The CDR3 totals 15 residues. Between the trimmed V and J ends, which lost 1 base and 2 bases, there was a span of 10 bases. Germline V CDR1 and CDR2: SGHAT, FQNNGV. CDR3 bases: TGTGCCAGCAGCTTAGGACGGCGGATCACAGATACGCAGTATTTT. Protein: CASSLGRRITDTQYF.

This clonotype was seen only a few times. This chain joins TRBV12-3 or TRBV12-4 and TRBJ2-7, with TRBD2 matching over 13 bases. After removal of 6 bases from V and 1 base from J, the junction contained 6 bases not matched to a gene. This CDR3 is built from 16 residues. CDR3 residues: CASSSGLAGMSYEQYF. CDR3 nucleotides: TGTGCCAGCAGCTCGGGACTAGCGGGGATGTCCTACGAGCAGTACTTC.

This sequence joins TRBV4-2 and TRBJ2-3; tentative D call: TRBD2 (6 bases). The CDR3 totals 16 residues. Looked up from germline, CDR1 is LGHNA and CDR2 is YNFKEQ. Trimming pared 3 bases from V and 3 bases from J, leaving 16 bases between. The CDR3 spells CASSQGAGPETDTQYF. In DNA, the CDR3 is TGTGCCAGCAGCCAGGGAGCGGGCCCAGAGACAGATACGCAGTATTTT.

This clonotype was seen a few times. V and J are TRBV7-9 and TRBJ2-7, with 7 positions matching TRBD1. This CDR3 has 15 amino acids. In germline, CDR1 is SEHNR, CDR2 FQNEAQ (reference sequence). Trimming cost V 5 bases and J 2 bases; bases outside gene matches: 9. The CDR3 spells CASSVRQGQTYEQYF. CDR3 sequence (DNA): TGTGCCAGCAGCGTTAGACAGGGACAGACCTACGAGCAGTACTTC.

This rearrangement joins TRBV7-3 to TRBJ2-1, with 7 bases matching TRBD1. Losses at the gene ends were 0 bases for V and 6 bases for J; bases not matched to a gene: 5. The length of the CDR3 is 15 residues. CDR1 and CDR2 (germline): SGHTA, FQGTGA. The CDR3 DNA reads TGTGCCAGCAGCTTAACCCCGGACAGGACCAATGAGCAGTTCTTC. This codes for CASSLTPDRTNEQFF.

The table lists this clonotype with many counts. This chain uses TRBV12-3 or TRBV12-4 with TRBJ2-3; TRBD2 might be the D (5 bases). The CDR3 contains 13 residues. The V end lost 4 bases, the J end lost 0 bases, and 5 bases lay between the germline ends. The DNA of the CDR3 is TGTGCCAGCAGTTGGACTAGCACAGATACGCAGTATTTT. Residues: CASSWTSTDTQYF.

This clonotype was seen just once. V usage is TRBV7-9 and J usage is TRBJ2-3, with D perhaps TRBD1 or TRBD2 (5 bases each). This CDR3 spans 19 amino acids. CDR1 and CDR2 from the germline V gene are SEHNR and FQNEAQ (reference sequence). The V end was cut by 0 bases, the J end by 1 base, with 20 bases between. The CDR3 spells CASSLAGAGIASGTDTQYF. CDR3 sequence (DNA): TGTGCCAGCAGCTTAGCGGGCGCAGGGATAGCGTCAGGCACAGATACGCAGTATTTT. The full variable domain, completed using reference TRBV7-9 and TRBJ2-3, is DTGVSQNPRHKITKRGQNVTFRCDPISEHNRLYWYRQTLGQGPEFLTYFQNEAQLEKSRLLSDRFSAERPKGSFSTLEIQRTEQGDSAMYLCASSLAGAGIASGTDTQYFGPGTRLTVL.

This chain connects TRBV30 to TRBJ1-1; D not resolved. V shed 1 base and J shed 4 bases, with 10 bases lying between them. CDR1 and CDR2 (germline): GTSNPN, SVGIG (reference sequence). CDR3 size: 13 residues. The CDR3 region has the DNA TGTGCCTGGAGTGCCGGGCTATTCACTGAAGCTTTCTTT. Translated: CAWSAGLFTEAFF. The full variable domain, its missing parts supplied by reference TRBV30 and TRBJ1-1, is SQTIHQWPATLVQPVGSPLSLECTVEGTSNPNLYWYRQAAGRGLQLLFYSVGIGQISSEVPQNLSASRPQDRQFILSSKKLLLSDSGFYLCAWSAGLFTEAFFGQGTRLTVV.

This clonotype was observed once. The chain has TRBV2 and TRBJ1-1; D perhaps matches TRBD1 (5 bases). This CDR3 has 14 amino acids. The V end lost 2 bases, the J end lost 7 bases, and 14 bases lay between the germline ends. Germline V gene data show CDR1 as SNHLY and CDR2 as FYNNEI. In nucleotides, the CDR3 is TGTGCCAGCAGTGAAATTCGAGGGGTTGATGAAGCTTTCTTT. It yields the protein CASSEIRGVDEAFF.

The chain is built from TRBV20-1 and TRBJ1-5; the D gene is possibly TRBD1 (5 bases). There are 15 residues in the CDR3. Trimming stripped 3 bases from V and 1 base from J, with 13 bases between. Germline values: CDR1 DFQATT, CDR2 SNEGSKA (reference sequence). Here the CDR3 DNA reads TGCAGTGCTAGTAGGGGATTAGGGAGCAATCAGCCCCAGCATTTT. It specifies CSASRGLGSNQPQHF.

The rearrangement links TRBV12-3 or TRBV12-4 to TRBJ2-1; D remains ambiguous. V lost 6 bases, J lost 2 bases, and 11 bases lay in between. The CDR3 consists of 14 residues. The CDR3 region is CASSPDGPYNEQFF. The CDR3 coding sequence is TGTGCCAGCAGCCCGGACGGACCCTACAATGAGCAGTTCTTC.

V gene TRBV29-1 combines with J gene TRBJ2-5; 9 bases match TRBD1. The junction had 9 bases not matched to a gene; V was cut back by 8 bases and J by 5 bases. Germline V CDR1 and CDR2: SQVTM, ANQGSEA. The length of the CDR3 is 13 residues. The CDR3: CSITTGTGETQYF. CDR3 sequence (DNA): TGCAGCATAACTACCGGGACAGGGGAGACCCAGTACTTC.

This clonotype was seen a few times. The chain uses TRBV30 and TRBJ1-2; 7 bases fit TRBD1. V was pared by 1 base and J by 3 bases, with 2 bases of the junction left unmatched. In germline, CDR1 is GTSNPN, CDR2 SVGIG (reference sequence). The CDR3 length is 13 residues. The CDR3 DNA reads as TGTGCCTGGAGTGGAGGACAGGACTATGGCTACACCTTC. Translated: CAWSGGQDYGYTF.

This chain joins TRBV7-9 and TRBJ2-7; maybe TRBD2 (6 bases). CDR1 and CDR2 (germline): SEHNR, FQNEAQ (reference sequence). Trimming stripped 5 bases from V and 6 bases from J, with 14 bases between. The CDR3 has 13 amino acids. The CDR3 DNA follows: TGTGCCAGCAGCCCATGGGGGGAAAGCGAGCAGTACTTC. It yields the protein CASSPWGESEQYF.

This clonotype was picked up a small number of times. The chain carries TRBV27 and TRBJ1-5; TRBD1 is a possible D gene (5 bases). Germline lookup yields CDR1 MNHEY and CDR2 SMNVEV (reference sequence). V was clipped by 0 bases and J by 4 bases, with 10 bases between them. This CDR3 spans 15 amino acids. CDR3 sequence: CASSLSVRANQPQHF. The CDR3 bases are TGTGCCAGCAGTTTATCGGTCAGGGCAAATCAGCCCCAGCATTTT.

This chain connects TRBV7-8 to TRBJ2-7; D is tentatively TRBD1 or TRBD2 (5 bases each). Germline CDR1 reads SGHVS; CDR2 reads FQNEAQ. With 4 bases removed from V and 0 bases from J, the gap between germline ends came to 7 bases. The CDR3 is made up of 13 amino acids. CDR3 sequence reads: CASSSGASYEQYF. As DNA, the CDR3 is TGTGCCAGCAGCTCCGGGGCCTCCTACGAGCAGTACTTC.

This clonotype was seen at least ten times. The V gene is TRBV5-1, the J gene TRBJ2-7; D assignment may be TRBD1 or TRBD2 (6 bases each). The CDR3 runs 17 residues. V shed 4 bases and J shed 2 bases, with 22 bases lying between them. The germline V gene has CDR1 SGHRS and CDR2 YFSETQ. CDR3 in DNA: TGCGCCAGCAGCCCCTATAGCGGACAGCAGTTTACCTACGAGCAGTACTTC. Its translation is CASSPYSGQQFTYEQYF.

This clonotype was counted a few times. The chain has TRBV29-1 and TRBJ2-7, with D unclear. The germline gives CDR1 SQVTM, CDR2 ANQGSEA. The ends were cut back, 3 bases at V and 3 bases at J, with 9 bases in the middle. CDR3 length: 12 amino acids. The CDR3 loop reads CSVEGRNYEQYF. In nucleotides, the CDR3 is TGCAGCGTTGAGGGCAGAAACTACGAGCAGTACTTC.

This sequence joins TRBV12-3 or TRBV12-4 and TRBJ1-2, with a tentative D call TRBD1 (6 bases). V lost 5 bases, J lost 4 bases, and 17 bases lay in between. The CDR3 consists of 15 residues. The CDR3 DNA reads as TGTGCCAGCAGTGCCGGTGGGACATCTTTCTATGGCTACACCTTC. Residues: CASSAGGTSFYGYTF.